This T cell receptor beta chain was found in a study of OX40 agonist ivuxolimab in advanced cancers. This clone turned up a few times. Profiled with immunoSEQ multiplex PCR; TCRdb holds only in-frame clones, not every one. The sample yields tens of thousands of clones, roughly 90% seen once. Germline V gene lookup returns CDR1 GTSNPN and CDR2 SVGIG (reference sequence). There are 13 residues in the CDR3. V lost 2 bases and J 1 base, leaving 8 bases between the germline ends. The TCR sequence derives from an adult with an advanced solid tumor such as melanoma, head and neck, liver or kidney cancer. Here the sequenced sample was CD4+ or CD8+ T cells sorted from blood, taken in a trial of the OX40 agonist ivuxolimab. The chain links TRBV30 to TRBJ1-1, with a tentative D call TRBD1 (5 bases). This CDR3 is CAWSRQGNTEAFF. CDR3 nucleotides: TGTGCCTGGAGTAGGCAGGGGAACACTGAAGCTTTCTTT.